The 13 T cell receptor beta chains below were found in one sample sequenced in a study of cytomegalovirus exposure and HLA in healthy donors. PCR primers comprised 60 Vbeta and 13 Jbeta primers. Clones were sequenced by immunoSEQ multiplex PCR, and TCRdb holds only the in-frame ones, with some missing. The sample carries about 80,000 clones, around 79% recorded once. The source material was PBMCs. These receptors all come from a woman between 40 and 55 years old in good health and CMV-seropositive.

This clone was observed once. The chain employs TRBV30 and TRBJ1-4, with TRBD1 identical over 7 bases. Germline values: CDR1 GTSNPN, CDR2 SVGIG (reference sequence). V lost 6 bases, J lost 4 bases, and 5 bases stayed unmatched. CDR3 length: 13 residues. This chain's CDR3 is CACPGQFNEKLFF. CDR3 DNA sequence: TGTGCCTGCCCGGGACAGTTTAATGAAAAACTGTTTTTT.

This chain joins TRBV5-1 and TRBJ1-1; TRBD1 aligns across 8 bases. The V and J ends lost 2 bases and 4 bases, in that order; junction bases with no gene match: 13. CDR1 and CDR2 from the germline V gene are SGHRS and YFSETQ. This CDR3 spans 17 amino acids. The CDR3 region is CASSFRISRGTGTEAFF. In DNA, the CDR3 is TGCGCCAGCAGCTTCCGTATTTCTCGGGGGACAGGCACTGAAGCTTTCTTT.

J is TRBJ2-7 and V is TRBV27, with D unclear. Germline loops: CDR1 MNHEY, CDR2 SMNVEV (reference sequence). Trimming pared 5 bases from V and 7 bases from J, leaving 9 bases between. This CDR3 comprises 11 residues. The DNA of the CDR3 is TGTGCCAGCAGTCTAGGATCTGAGCAGTACTTC. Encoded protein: CASSLGSEQYF.

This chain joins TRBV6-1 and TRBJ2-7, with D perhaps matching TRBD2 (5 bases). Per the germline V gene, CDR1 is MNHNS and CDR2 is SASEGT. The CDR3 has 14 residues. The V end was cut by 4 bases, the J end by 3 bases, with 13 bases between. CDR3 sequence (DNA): TGTGCCAGCAGTGGGAGATTACTAGACTACGAGCAGTACTTC. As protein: CASSGRLLDYEQYF.

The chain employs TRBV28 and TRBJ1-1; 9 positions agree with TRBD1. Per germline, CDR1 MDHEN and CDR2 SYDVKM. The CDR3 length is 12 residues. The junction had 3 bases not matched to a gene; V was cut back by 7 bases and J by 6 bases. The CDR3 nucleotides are TGTGCCAGCATCCGACAGGGGGCTGAAGCTTTCTTT. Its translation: CASIRQGAEAFF. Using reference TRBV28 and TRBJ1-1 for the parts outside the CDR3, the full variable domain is DVKVTQSSRYLVKRTGEKVFLECVQDMDHENMFWYRQDPGLGLRLIYFSYDVKMKEKGDIPEGYSVSREKKERFSLILESASTNQTSMYLCASIRQGAEAFFGQGTRLTVV.

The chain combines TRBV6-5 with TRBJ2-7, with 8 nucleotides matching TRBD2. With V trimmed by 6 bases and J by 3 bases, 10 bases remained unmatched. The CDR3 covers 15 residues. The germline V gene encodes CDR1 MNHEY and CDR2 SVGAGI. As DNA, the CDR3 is TGTGCCAGCAGCCGGGGGGGAGTGGGGAGCTACGAGCAGTACTTC. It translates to CASSRGGVGSYEQYF.

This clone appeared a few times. CDR3: CASAGVTDTQYF. The CDR3 nucleotides are TGTGCCAGCGCGGGGGTAACAGATACGCAGTATTTT. The V gene is TRBV6-5, the J gene TRBJ2-3; 7 bases fit TRBD2. V was clipped by 8 bases and J by 3 bases; unmatched bases: 2. Germline V gives CDR1 MNHEY, CDR2 SVGAGI. This CDR3 spans 12 amino acids.

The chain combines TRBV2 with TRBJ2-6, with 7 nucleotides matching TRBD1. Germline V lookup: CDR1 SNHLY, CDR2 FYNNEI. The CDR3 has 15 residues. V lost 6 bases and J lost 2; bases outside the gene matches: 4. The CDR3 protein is CASSTDRAGANVLTF. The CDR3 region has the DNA TGTGCCAGCAGCACTGACAGGGCTGGGGCCAACGTCCTGACTTTC.

CDR3 coding DNA: TGTGCCAGCAGTCTAACTAGCGGGACAAGCACAGATACGCAGTATTTT. Its protein is CASSLTSGTSTDTQYF. This chain joins TRBV27 and TRBJ2-3; 10 bases align to TRBD2. V lost 5 bases to trimming and J lost 0 bases; unmatched junction nucleotides: 5. Germline V CDR1 and CDR2: MNHEY, SMNVEV (reference sequence). The CDR3 covers 16 residues.

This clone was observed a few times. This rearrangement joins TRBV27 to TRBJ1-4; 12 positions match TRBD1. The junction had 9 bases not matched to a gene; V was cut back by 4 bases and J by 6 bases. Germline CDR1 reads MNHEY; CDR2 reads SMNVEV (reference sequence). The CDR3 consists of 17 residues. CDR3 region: CASSSIGTGGRHEKLFF. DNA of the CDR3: TGTGCCAGCAGTTCGATCGGGACAGGGGGCAGGCATGAAAAACTGTTTTTT. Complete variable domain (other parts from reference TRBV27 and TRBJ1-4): EAQVTQNPRYLITVTGKKLTVTCSQNMNHEYMSWYRQDPGLGLRQIYYSMNVEVTDKGDVPEGYKVSRKEKRNFPLILESPSPNQTSLYFCASSSIGTGGRHEKLFFGSGTQLSVL.

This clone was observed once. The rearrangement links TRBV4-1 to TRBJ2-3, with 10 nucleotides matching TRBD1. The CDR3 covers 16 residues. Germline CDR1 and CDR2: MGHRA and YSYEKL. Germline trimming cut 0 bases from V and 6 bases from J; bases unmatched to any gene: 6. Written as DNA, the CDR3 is TGCGCCAGCAGCCAAGATGTTCCGGGACAGGGGGATACGCAGTATTTT. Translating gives CASSQDVPGQGDTQYF.

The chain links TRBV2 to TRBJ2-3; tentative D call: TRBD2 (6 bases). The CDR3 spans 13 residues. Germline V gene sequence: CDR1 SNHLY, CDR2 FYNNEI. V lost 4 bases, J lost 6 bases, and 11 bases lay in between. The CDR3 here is CASSGRGMDTQYF. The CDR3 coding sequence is TGTGCCAGCAGTGGGCGGGGTATGGATACGCAGTATTTT. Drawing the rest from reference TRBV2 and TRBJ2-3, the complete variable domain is EPEVTQTPSHQVTQMGQEVILRCVPISNHLYFYWYRQILGQKVEFLVSFYNNEISEKSEIFDDQFSVERPDGSNFTLKIRSTKLEDSAMYFCASSGRGMDTQYFGPGTRLTVL.

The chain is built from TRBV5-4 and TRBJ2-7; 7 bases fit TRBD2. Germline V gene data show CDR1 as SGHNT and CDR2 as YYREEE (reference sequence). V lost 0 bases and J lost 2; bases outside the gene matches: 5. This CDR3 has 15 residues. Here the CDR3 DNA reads TGTGCCAGCAGCTTGGGGCGGGAGCGAACCTACGAGCAGTACTTC. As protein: CASSLGRERTYEQYF. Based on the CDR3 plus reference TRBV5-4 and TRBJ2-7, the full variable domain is ETGVTQSPTHLIKTRGQQVTLRCSSQSGHNTVSWYQQALGQGPQFIFQYYREEENGRGNFPPRFSGLQFPNYSSELNVNALELDDSALYLCASSLGRERTYEQYFGPGTRLTVT.